These T cell receptor beta chains were read from a single sample in a study of blood T cell repertoires in COVID-19. Profiling relied on immunoSEQ multiplex PCR, and the TCRdb table lists in-frame clones only, not all of them. The table records 25,000 or so clones, about 90% of them present only once. Sequenced: peripheral blood. The receptors derive from a man in his 70s with acute or convalescent COVID-19. The CDR3 runs from the conserved cysteine through the conserved F or W. A D gene is named only where the DNA matches it firmly. Where a row states a size, it is once, few, many or the class of an expanded clone; other rows omit it.

CDR3,size,V,length,D,J
CATSRYTEGTGLGYTF,-,TRBV15,16,TRBD1,TRBJ1-2
CASSLEITSGLDEQFF,once,TRBV5-1,16,TRBD2,TRBJ2-1
CASEDRGRGEEQYF,-,TRBV6-5,14,TRBD1,TRBJ2-7
CASSQGPGLVYEQYF,-,TRBV4-3,15,TRBD2,TRBJ2-7
CASSWGTAYEQYF,-,TRBV5-1,13,TRBD1,TRBJ2-7
CASSRRGAPGNTIYF,-,TRBV18,15,-,TRBJ1-3
CASSSRTVNTEAFF,once,TRBV7-8,14,-,TRBJ1-1
CASSPRRGGLETQYF,-,TRBV2,15,TRBD2,TRBJ2-5
CASSQGATSSGNTIYF,-,TRBV4-3,16,-,TRBJ1-3
CATSDPRGGPDTQYF,-,TRBV24-1,15,-,TRBJ2-3
CAIRTTGKETQYF,-,TRBV10-3,13,TRBD1,TRBJ2-5
CASSQDRPGGGSPLHF,-,TRBV4-2,16,-,TRBJ1-6
CASSLRSWGRSYEQYF,-,TRBV28,16,-,TRBJ2-7
CASSFGAQETQYF,-,TRBV6-5,13,-,TRBJ2-5
CASSPGGIRAYGYTF,once,TRBV5-4,15,-,TRBJ1-2
CASTRTGSANEQFF,-,TRBV7-9,14,TRBD1,TRBJ2-1
CASSGMDSHSPLHF,few,TRBV2,14,-,TRBJ1-6
CASSQDIGAGQETQYF,-,TRBV4-3,16,TRBD2,TRBJ2-5
CASRNPGTGSYNEQFF,-,TRBV28,16,TRBD1,TRBJ2-1
CASSPASDTIYF,-,TRBV23-1,12,-,TRBJ1-3
CASSIRTRRQETQYF,-,TRBV28,15,TRBD2,TRBJ2-5
CASSLTGVDTGELFF,-,TRBV7-3,15,TRBD1,TRBJ2-2
CASSSLSQETQYF,-,TRBV7-2,13,-,TRBJ2-5